This entry lists 5 T cell receptor beta chains sequenced from one sample in a study of T cells in Graves' hyperthyroidism and ophthalmopathy. RNA transcripts yielded amplified TCR beta CDR3 regions. RT-PCR in the first round (using the HTBI primer set) targeted the TCR CDR3. TCRdb independently ran MiXCR on the multiplex PCR reads; one entry per CDR3 protein. This sample has roughly 700,000 distinct CDR3 sequences, with roughly 17% found just once. Sequenced input: blood. The receptors were gathered from a man aged 45-65 years with Graves' hyperthyroidism.

The genes are TRBV29-1 and TRBJ2-7; D might be TRBD1 (5 bases). V lost 1 base, J lost 7 bases, and 11 bases lay in between. Germline assignment: CDR1 SQVTM and CDR2 ANQGSEA. This CDR3 is 12 amino acids long. The chain's CDR3 is CSVEAGLREQYF. The CDR3 region has the DNA TGCAGCGTTGAAGCAGGGTTGCGTGAGCAGTACTTC.

In its sample, this clonotype was seen many times. V gene TRBV6-2 or TRBV6-3 combines with J gene TRBJ2-5; 10 bases line up with TRBD1. The CDR3 totals 16 residues. Trimming cost V 7 bases and J 3 bases; bases outside gene matches: 11. Germline V gives CDR1 MNHEY, CDR2 SVGEGT. As DNA, the CDR3 is TGTGCCAGCAATTCTCCGGGACAGGGGCGAGAAGAGACCCAGTACTTC. This gives the protein CASNSPGQGREETQYF.

The chain has TRBV19 and TRBJ2-7; 11 bases line up with TRBD2. The CDR3 totals 15 residues. Germline V gives CDR1 LNHDA, CDR2 SQIVND (reference sequence). J gave up 3 bases and V 7 bases, and 8 bases lay outside the gene matches. In DNA form, the CDR3 reads TGTGCCAGTACTTATGGGACTAGCGGATTCTACGAGCAGTACTTC. Encoded protein: CASTYGTSGFYEQYF.

This clonotype was picked up a small number of times. The gene calls are TRBV6-2 or TRBV6-3 and TRBJ2-7; no clear D gene. The V end lost 0 bases, the J end lost 1 base, and 4 bases lay between the germline ends. Per the germline V gene, CDR1 is MNHEY and CDR2 is SVGEGT. This CDR3 has 13 amino acids. The CDR3, as DNA: TGTGCCAGCAGTTACTCCTTATCCTACGAGCAGTACTTC. Encoded protein: CASSYSLSYEQYF.

This clonotype was seen a handful of times. The CDR3 sequence: CSARASGTYEQYF. The DNA for the CDR3 is TGCAGTGCTAGAGCGAGCGGAACCTACGAGCAGTACTTC. The V gene is TRBV20-1, the J gene TRBJ2-7; maybe TRBD2 (5 bases). The V end was cut by 1 base, the J end by 2 bases, with 9 bases between. The CDR3 is 13 amino acids. The germline CDR1 and CDR2 sequences are DFQATT and SNEGSKA (reference sequence).